These 32 T cell receptor beta chains were all obtained from the same sample, sequenced in a study of blood T cell repertoires in COVID-19. This table comes from immunoSEQ multiplex PCR, and its TCRdb copy is limited to in-frame clones, with some not included. This sample has 60,000 or so clones; less than 90% occur once, and the top ten carry 6.5% to 8.5%. Sequences were obtained from peripheral blood. The receptors shown here come from a woman in her sixties or seventies with active COVID-19.

The chain recombines TRBV27 with TRBJ2-4, with 10 bases identical to TRBD1. Germline V CDR1 and CDR2: MNHEY, SMNVEV (reference sequence). The V segment lost 3 bases and the J segment 0 bases; nucleotides outside the gene matches: 5. This CDR3 region has 17 residues. CDR3 loop: CASSLAGQGLAKNIQYF. The CDR3 DNA is TGTGCCAGCAGTTTGGCGGGACAGGGGCTAGCCAAAAACATTCAGTACTTC.

This clone was recorded only once. The rearrangement links TRBV7-8 to TRBJ2-5, with a tentative D call TRBD2 (6 bases). Germline CDR1 is SGHVS and CDR2 is FQNEAQ. Trimming took off 3 bases at V and 5 bases at J, with 16 bases between the two ends. The CDR3 consists of 15 residues. CDR3 nucleotides: TGTGCCAGCAGCTTTTTGGCGGGATCGGGGGAGACCCAGTACTTC. This sequence encodes CASSFLAGSGETQYF.

The V and J genes are TRBV9 and TRBJ2-1, with TRBD2 as a possible D gene (5 bases). Deletions cut 2 bases from V and 0 bases from J, with 12 bases between. The CDR3 sequence is 16 residues long. The germline V gene has CDR1 SGDLS and CDR2 YYNGEE. The CDR3 coding sequence is TGTGCCAGCAGCGTTACCCTAGCCCTCTCCTACAATGAGCAGTTCTTC. Translating gives CASSVTLALSYNEQFF.

The J gene is TRBJ2-6, the V gene TRBV5-1, with 8 bases lining up with TRBD1. Germline V lookup: CDR1 SGHRS, CDR2 YFSETQ. The J segment lost 2 bases and the V segment lost 4 bases, leaving 2 bases of the junction unmatched. The CDR3 extends over 15 amino acids. For the CDR3, the DNA is TGCGCCAGCAGCAAACAGGGGGCTGGGGCCAACGTCCTGACTTTC. Amino acid sequence: CASSKQGAGANVLTF.

The V and J genes are TRBV19 and TRBJ1-2; 7 bases agree with TRBD1. The CDR3 spans 17 residues. Per germline, CDR1 LNHDA and CDR2 SQIVND (reference sequence). The V and J ends lost 6 bases and 3 bases, in that order; junction bases with no gene match: 16. CDR3 sequence (DNA): TGTGCCAGTAGCCACTTTACTGACAGGGCTGCTGACTATGGCTACACCTTC. It translates to CASSHFTDRAADYGYTF.

The V call is TRBV19, the J call TRBJ1-1, with D perhaps TRBD1 (5 bases). The germline V gene encodes CDR1 LNHDA and CDR2 SQIVND (reference sequence). V lost 6 bases and J lost 4, with 15 bases in between. CDR3 length: 14 amino acids. The CDR3 DNA reads TGTGCCAGTAGAGAGCGGGGGGTTGGCACTGAAGCTTTCTTT. This sequence encodes CASRERGVGTEAFF.

The J gene is TRBJ1-1, the V gene TRBV19; D unclear. The CDR3 is made up of 13 amino acids. The V gene lost 3 bases and the J gene lost 6 bases, with 11 bases spanning the gap. Germline V gives CDR1 LNHDA, CDR2 SQIVND (reference sequence). The CDR3 DNA reads as TGTGCCAGTAGTATTCTTTTAGCGTCTGAAGCTTTCTTT. Translation: CASSILLASEAFF. Full variable domain (remainder filled in from reference TRBV19 and TRBJ1-1): DGGITQSPKYLFRKEGQNVTLSCEQNLNHDAMYWYRQDPGQGLRLIYYSQIVNDFQKGDIAEGYSVSREKKESFPLTVTSAQKNPTAFYLCASSILLASEAFFGQGTRLTVV.

The chain joins TRBV28 to TRBJ1-3; no clear D. V lost 4 bases to trimming and J lost 0 bases, with 10 bases between them. Per germline, CDR1 MDHEN and CDR2 SYDVKM. The CDR3 consists of 15 residues. This CDR3 is CASSSFTRSGNTIYF. Written as DNA, the CDR3 is TGTGCCAGCAGTTCCTTTACTCGCTCTGGAAACACCATATATTTT. The full variable domain, rest sourced from reference TRBV28 and TRBJ1-3, is DVKVTQSSRYLVKRTGEKVFLECVQDMDHENMFWYRQDPGLGLRLIYFSYDVKMKEKGDIPEGYSVSREKKERFSLILESASTNQTSMYLCASSSFTRSGNTIYFGEGSWLTVV.

V is TRBV30 and J is TRBJ2-1, with TRBD2 matching over 7 bases. CDR3 length equals 14 residues. Germline V gene data show CDR1 as GTSNPN and CDR2 as SVGIG (reference sequence). V was clipped by 0 bases and J by 3 bases; unmatched bases: 2. The CDR3 DNA sequence: TGTGCCTGGAGTGTAAAGCGGGACTACAATGAGCAGTTCTTC. Residues: CAWSVKRDYNEQFF. The whole variable domain, remainder taken from reference TRBV30 and TRBJ2-1, is SQTIHQWPATLVQPVGSPLSLECTVEGTSNPNLYWYRQAAGRGLQLLFYSVGIGQISSEVPQNLSASRPQDRQFILSSKKLLLSDSGFYLCAWSVKRDYNEQFFGPGTRLTVL.

This clone came up once. Within the sample, other DNA sequences also encode this same CDR3. This chain links TRBV5-1 with TRBJ2-1; D remains ambiguous. The length of the CDR3 is 14 residues. In germline, CDR1 is SGHRS, CDR2 YFSETQ. Trimming removed 0 bases at V and 0 bases at J, with 4 bases between. The CDR3 DNA reads as TGCGCCAGCAGCTTGGATAGCTCCTACAATGAGCAGTTCTTC. This sequence encodes CASSLDSSYNEQFF.

The J gene is TRBJ1-1, the V gene TRBV19; weak D call: TRBD1 (6 bases). Trimming pared 3 bases from V and 5 bases from J, leaving 10 bases between. CDR1 and CDR2 (germline): LNHDA, SQIVND (reference sequence). The CDR3 runs to 13 residues. The DNA of the CDR3 is TGTGCCAGTAGTATCGGCAGGGGAACTGAAGCTTTCTTT. This sequence encodes CASSIGRGTEAFF.

The chain has TRBV6-6 and TRBJ1-1, with a possible D match to TRBD1 (6 bases). Per the germline V gene, CDR1 is MNHNY and CDR2 is SVGAGI (reference sequence). V lost 2 bases, J lost 2 bases, and 15 bases lay in between. The length of the CDR3 is 16 residues. CDR3 in DNA: TGTGCCAGCAGTTACCCGTCTCCGACAGGCAACACTGAAGCTTTCTTT. It yields the protein CASSYPSPTGNTEAFF.

This chain uses TRBV6-5 with TRBJ2-7; D unresolved. CDR1 and CDR2 from the germline V gene are MNHEY and SVGAGI. V shed 0 bases and J shed 0 bases, with 9 bases lying between them. The CDR3 contains 15 residues. CDR3 nucleotide sequence: TGTGCCAGCAGTTACTCGAATCGAGGCTCCTACGAGCAGTACTTC. This codes for CASSYSNRGSYEQYF.

This clone occurred once. The rearrangement links TRBV3-1 (or the pseudogene TRBV3-2) to TRBJ2-3, with D unclear. V gave up 1 base and J gave up 4 bases, with 6 bases separating them. The germline V gene has CDR1 LGHDT and CDR2 YNNKEL (reference sequence). The CDR3 has 13 amino acids. CDR3 bases: TGTGCCAGCAGCCAAGGAGGAGCAGATACGCAGTATTTT. It yields the protein CASSQGGADTQYF.

A single count supports this clone. The V gene is TRBV28, the J gene TRBJ2-3; 9 bases line up with TRBD2. Germline CDR1 and CDR2: MDHEN and SYDVKM. Trimming took 5 bases from V and 5 from J; bases not matched to a gene: 8. The CDR3 is made up of 15 amino acids. The CDR3 region is CASSHSGGLGDTQYF. CDR3 nucleotide sequence: TGTGCCAGCAGTCATAGCGGGGGACTAGGAGATACGCAGTATTTT. Full variable domain (missing parts from reference TRBV28 and TRBJ2-3): DVKVTQSSRYLVKRTGEKVFLECVQDMDHENMFWYRQDPGLGLRLIYFSYDVKMKEKGDIPEGYSVSREKKERFSLILESASTNQTSMYLCASSHSGGLGDTQYFGPGTRLTVL.

The genes are TRBV11-3 and TRBJ2-1; 11 bases match TRBD2. CDR3 length equals 16 residues. Germline loops: CDR1 SGHNT, CDR2 YENEEA. V lost 4 bases to trimming and J lost 4 bases; unmatched junction nucleotides: 6. The CDR3, as DNA: TGTGCCAGCAGCTCGGGGACTAGCGGTATTTACAATGAGCAGTTCTTC. Protein product: CASSSGTSGIYNEQFF.

The chain has TRBV18 and TRBJ1-5; perhaps TRBD1 as D (6 bases). The V gene's germline CDR1 is KGHSH and CDR2 LQKENI. The CDR3 contains 16 residues. Trimming took off 4 bases at V and 3 bases at J, with 16 bases between the two ends. CDR3 nucleotide sequence: TGTGCCAGCTCACTTTACAGCCTGGGGGCCAATCAGCCCCAGCATTTT. Its protein product is CASSLYSLGANQPQHF.

The CDR3 loop reads CASSLSGNQETQYF. DNA of the CDR3: TGTGCCAGCAGCTTATCTGGCAATCAAGAGACCCAGTACTTC. The rearrangement uses TRBV7-3 and TRBJ2-5; D gene unclear. The CDR3 loop spans 14 amino acids. The germline V gene encodes CDR1 SGHTA and CDR2 FQGTGA. V was cut by 2 bases and J by 2 bases, with 9 bases left in between.

The DNA for the CDR3 is TGTGCCAGCAGTTTACGGACAACGACGGGCGAGCAGTACTTC. Protein: CASSLRTTTGEQYF. The rearrangement joins TRBV6-6 to TRBJ2-7; perhaps TRBD1 as D (5 bases). This CDR3 region has 14 residues. Trimming pared 4 bases from V and 6 bases from J, leaving 16 bases between. Germline assignment: CDR1 MNHNY and CDR2 SVGAGI (reference sequence).

The rearrangement joins TRBV29-1 to TRBJ2-2; D may be TRBD1 (5 bases). V shed 4 bases and J shed 5 bases, with 11 bases lying between them. CDR3 size: 13 residues. Germline loops: CDR1 SQVTM, CDR2 ANQGSEA. As DNA, the CDR3 is TGCAGCGTTGCTGGGGCGCCGACCGGGGAGCTGTTTTTT. It specifies CSVAGAPTGELFF.

This chain joins TRBV7-6 and TRBJ2-3; tentative D call: TRBD2 (6 bases). This CDR3 comprises 15 residues. Trimming shortened V by 4 bases and J by 0 bases, and 11 bases separated the two germline ends. Germline V lookup: CDR1 SGHVS, CDR2 FNYEAQ. CDR3 coding DNA: TGTGCCAGCAGCTGGGGGGACCGGAGCACAGATACGCAGTATTTT. This gives the protein CASSWGDRSTDTQYF.

The chain combines TRBV5-1 with TRBJ1-1, with D perhaps TRBD1 (6 bases). Trimming cost V 6 bases and J 4 bases, with 13 bases left between them. The germline CDR1 and CDR2 sequences are SGHRS and YFSETQ. The CDR3 is made up of 13 amino acids. In nucleotides, the CDR3 is TGCGCCAGCAAGTACAGGGAAGGCACTGAAGCTTTCTTT. It is translated as CASKYREGTEAFF.

About this clone itself: Other DNA sequences in the sample encode the same CDR3. The V gene is TRBV5-1, the J gene TRBJ2-2; 14 bases match TRBD2. Unmatched junction bases numbered 15, after V lost 4 bases and J lost 7 bases. This CDR3 comprises 19 residues. Germline CDR1 and CDR2: SGHRS and YFSETQ. The CDR3 bases are TGCGCCAGCAGCCCTGGGACTAGCGGGAGCATAACCATTGGCGGGGAGCTGTTTTTT. It translates to CASSPGTSGSITIGGELFF.

The V gene is TRBV7-6, the J gene TRBJ2-7, with TRBD1 matching 9 bases. The V segment lost 4 bases and the J segment 3 bases; nucleotides outside the gene matches: 4. Germline-derived CDR1 and CDR2 are SGHVS and FNYEAQ. This CDR3 region has 14 residues. The CDR3 loop is CASSSGQGRYEQYF. CDR3 sequence (DNA): TGTGCCAGCAGCTCTGGACAGGGGCGCTACGAGCAGTACTTC.

This clone is labeled as medium-sized. The gene calls are TRBV13 and TRBJ2-3, with unresolved D. CDR1 is PRHDT and CDR2 is FYEKMQ in the germline V gene (reference sequence). Between the trimmed V and J ends, which lost 3 bases and 2 bases, there was a span of 15 bases. This CDR3 is 16 amino acids long. The CDR3, as DNA: TGTGCCAGCAGCTTCCAGGCCCCAGTGTCCACAGATACGCAGTATTTT. Translating gives CASSFQAPVSTDTQYF.

This clone was observed a single time. The rearrangement uses TRBV18 and TRBJ1-1; unclear D gene. Looked up from germline, CDR1 is KGHSH and CDR2 is LQKENI. The CDR3 has 14 residues. V was clipped by 2 bases and J by 7 bases, with 14 bases between them. The CDR3 sequence is CASSPTAEGDEAFF. The CDR3 DNA reads as TGTGCCAGCTCACCAACCGCTGAGGGTGATGAAGCTTTCTTT.

This chain connects TRBV27 to TRBJ2-3; TRBD1 is a possible D gene (6 bases). CDR3 length: 13 residues. The germline V gene has CDR1 MNHEY and CDR2 SMNVEV (reference sequence). Trimming stripped 4 bases from V and 1 base from J, with 6 bases between. The CDR3 loop is CASSWGRTDTQYF. The CDR3 coding sequence is TGTGCCAGCAGTTGGGGGCGCACAGATACGCAGTATTTT.

Concerning this clone itself: At one of its ends the junction is not consistent with the germline gene, which may arise from a read error. The V and J genes are TRBV28 and TRBJ2-3; 9 bases are a match to TRBD2. The CDR3 is 12 residues long. Germline-derived CDR1 and CDR2 are MDHEN and SYDVKM. CDR3 sequence reads: CASNPRGLAFVF. The DNA for the CDR3 is TGTGCCAGCAACCCTAGGGGACTAGCTTTCGTTTTT.

The V gene is TRBV7-8, the J gene TRBJ2-1; D might be TRBD1 (7 bases). From germline, CDR1 is SGHVS and CDR2 FQNEAQ. The CDR3 has 19 residues. V lost 4 bases to trimming and J lost 4 bases, with 26 bases between them. CDR3 protein: CASSSRQGGSLFPYNEQFF. In DNA, the CDR3 is TGTGCCAGCAGCTCCCGTCAGGGGGGCTCACTTTTCCCTTACAATGAGCAGTTCTTC.

The genes are TRBV5-6 and TRBJ1-1; D not certain. The V end lost 0 bases, the J end lost 0 bases, and 6 bases lay between the germline ends. Germline V gene lookup returns CDR1 SGHDT and CDR2 YYEEEE. This CDR3 region has 14 residues. The CDR3 loop is CASSLGAVNTEAFF. CDR3 nucleotides: TGTGCCAGCAGCTTGGGAGCGGTGAACACTGAAGCTTTCTTT. The full variable domain, with the rest looked up from reference TRBV5-6 and TRBJ1-1, is DAGVTQSPTHLIKTRGQQVTLRCSPKSGHDTVSWYQQALGQGPQFIFQYYEEEERQRGNFPDRFSGHQFPNYSSELNVNALLLGDSALYLCASSLGAVNTEAFFGQGTRLTVV.

The chain recombines TRBV19 with TRBJ1-1; D not certain. Looked up from germline, CDR1 is LNHDA and CDR2 is SQIVND (reference sequence). The CDR3 is 12 amino acids. V was trimmed by 5 bases and J by 4 bases, leaving 8 bases between them. CDR3 sequence reads: CASSLGPTEAFF. Written as DNA, the CDR3 is TGTGCCAGTAGTTTGGGCCCCACTGAAGCTTTCTTT.

V gene TRBV7-8 combines with J gene TRBJ2-1, with 16 bases that match TRBD2. CDR1 and CDR2 from the germline V gene are SGHVS and FQNEAQ. J was trimmed by 10 bases and V by 5 bases; bases with no gene match: 5. The CDR3 consists of 15 residues. The CDR3 reads CASSVPGLAGGEQFF. The CDR3 DNA is TGTGCCAGCAGCGTACCGGGACTAGCGGGAGGGGAGCAGTTCTTC.